The clone carrying this T cell receptor (beta chain) occurred many times. As to time point: before trial treatment. Advanced solid tumors lacking tumor-infiltrating lymphocytes were present in eligible patients. CDR1 SNHLY and CDR2 FYNNEI come from the germline V gene. This CDR3 has 15 residues. V shed 8 bases, J shed 5 bases, and the junction held 7 bases outside the gene matches. This sample was included in a study of low-dose radiotherapy and immunotherapy resistance in tumors. Study in general: Intravenous cyclophosphamide 200 mg/m2 was given every two weeks, one day before radiation and immunotherapy. Each patient took aspirin at a dose of 300 mg by mouth once daily over the course of four cycles, with dosing beginning on cycle 1 day 1.

TRAV- and TRBV-specific primers primed first-strand cDNA, covering alpha and beta chains. TCR amplification involved about 18 PCR cycles with a constant-region primer and V-primer adapter. One entry per CDR3 protein results from TCRdb running MiXCR on the reads. Found here are 57,000 or so distinct CDR3 sequences, 20% to 25% of them singletons; the top ten hold approximately 5.7%. Sequenced here: PBMCs, sampled before treatment. The chain links TRBV2 to TRBJ2-3; 13 bases align to TRBD2. The TCR comes from a male donor with prostate cancer. DNA of the CDR3: TGTGCCAGCTCCCGAGGGACTAGCGGGGTAGATACGCAGTATTTT. Translation gives CASSRGTSGVDTQYF.